This passage covers 9 T cell receptor beta chains from one sample sequenced in a study of GPR56 and killer-like receptors on CD4 memory cells. FACS enrichment separated five CD4+ populations based on killer cell lectin-like receptor and GPR56 expression. TCRdb reanalyzed the reads and collapses them to one entry per CDR3 protein, without DNA. In all, the sample yields about 200 distinct CDR3 sequences. The specimen was memory CD4+ T cells from blood. The receptors originated from a human donor in good health.

V is TRBV10-3 and J is TRBJ2-3; lacking DNA, the TRBD2 call made by TCRdb goes unchecked. The germline V gene encodes CDR1 ENHRY and CDR2 SYGVKD. This CDR3 is 18 amino acids long. CDR3 loop: CAISESGTSGSRTDTQYF.

In terms of frequency, this clonotype is medium-sized. The CDR3 reads CASSPGDSRFNQPQHF. The rearrangement uses TRBV18 and TRBJ1-5; lacking DNA, the TRBD1 call made by TCRdb goes unchecked. The CDR3 extends over 16 amino acids. Germline-derived CDR1 and CDR2 are KGHSH and LQKENI.

V usage is TRBV4-3 and J usage is TRBJ1-1. The CDR3 covers 13 residues. Germline CDR1 reads LGHNA; CDR2 reads YSLEER. The CDR3 region is CASSQMGYTEAFF.

Its frequency marks this clonotype as large (0.1 to 1%). The chain has TRBV6-2 or TRBV6-3 and TRBJ2-3; with no DNA, the TCRdb D assignment of TRBD2 cannot be verified. Germline V gene data show CDR1 as MNHEY and CDR2 as SVGEGT. This CDR3 is 18 amino acids long. CDR3 loop: CASSYNSPAGGSTDTQYF.

The chain is built from TRBV2 and TRBJ1-1. Per germline, CDR1 SNHLY and CDR2 FYNNEI. This CDR3 has 13 residues. The CDR3 loop reads CASSYTENTEAFF.

This clonotype is classed as medium-sized (0.01 to 0.1%) by frequency. This chain joins TRBV5-5 and TRBJ1-1. The CDR3 spans 14 residues. The germline V gene has CDR1 SGHKS and CDR2 YYEKEE (reference sequence). The CDR3 loop is CASSLGGMNTEAFF.

CDR3 sequence: CASSQQGARGTEAFF. The V call is TRBV2, the J call TRBJ1-1; TCRdb reports TRBD1, a call that lacks DNA to check it against. Germline V gives CDR1 SNHLY, CDR2 FYNNEI. This CDR3 spans 15 amino acids.

In terms of frequency, this clonotype is medium-sized. V gene TRBV2 combines with J gene TRBJ1-1. The CDR3 runs 12 residues. Germline CDR1 and CDR2: SNHLY and FYNNEI. The chain's CDR3 is CASSYTEAEAFF.

The gene calls are TRBV20-1 and TRBJ2-7; TCRdb's D call, TRBD1, is unchecked because there is no DNA. From germline, CDR1 is DFQATT and CDR2 SNEGSKA (reference sequence). The length of the CDR3 is 15 residues. This CDR3 reads CSAQVRDRAPYEQYF.